Below, 18 T cell receptor beta chains from the same sample are listed, as sequenced in a study of identical twins. Each CDR3 protein is one row after TCRdb ran MiXCR on the 5' RACE reads. This table has 750,000 to 950,000 distinct CDR3 sequences, 9% to 15% appearing once. The same data also went into a second study, on yellow fever vaccine responses in identical twins.

The source material was PBMCs. Receptor source: a young woman in good health.

This clonotype was counted ten times or more. The genes are TRBV15 and TRBJ1-4; D not certain. V gave up 0 bases and J gave up 7 bases, with 6 bases separating them. The CDR3 spans 13 residues. Germline V gene lookup returns CDR1 LNHNV and CDR2 YYDKDF (reference sequence). The CDR3 nucleotides are TGTGCCACCAGCAGAGATCCGGGTGAAAAACTGTTTTTT. Translating it yields CATSRDPGEKLFF.

This chain joins TRBV7-9 and TRBJ2-7; TRBD2 aligns across 8 bases. Trimming at V came to 1 base and at J to 5 bases, leaving 7 bases not matched to a gene. Germline assignment: CDR1 SEHNR and CDR2 FQNEAQ (reference sequence). This CDR3 is built from 15 residues. The CDR3 bases are TGTGCCAGCAGCTTAGAGGGACTAGTTGCGGACGAGCAGTACTTC. Residues: CASSLEGLVADEQYF.

This clonotype was found many times. J is TRBJ2-3 and V is TRBV4-1, with D unresolved. Deletions cut 1 base from V and 7 bases from J, with 15 bases between. This CDR3 comprises 15 residues. Germline lookup yields CDR1 MGHRA and CDR2 YSYEKL. CDR3 DNA: TGCGCCAGCAGCCAAGGAAGGGATTTGAGAAATACGCAGTATTTT. Translating it yields CASSQGRDLRNTQYF.

CDR3 sequence (DNA): TGTGCCAGCAGTTTAGGGACTAGGCCCGGCGAGCAGTACTTC. It yields the protein CASSLGTRPGEQYF. The chain links TRBV27 to TRBJ2-7; 8 bases are a match to TRBD2. V lost 2 bases, J lost 6 bases, and 6 bases stayed unmatched. CDR3 length: 14 residues. Germline V gene data show CDR1 as MNHEY and CDR2 as SMNVEV (reference sequence).

V usage is TRBV11-2 and J usage is TRBJ2-7; 7 bases map to TRBD2. The CDR3 spans 15 residues. Trimming took 3 bases from V and 5 from J; bases not matched to a gene: 10. The germline gives CDR1 SGHAT, CDR2 FQNNGV. Here the CDR3 DNA reads TGTGCCAGCAGCTTCGGCGGACTAGGATCTGACGAGCAGTACGTC. Its translation is CASSFGGLGSDEQYV.

This rearrangement joins TRBV7-9 to TRBJ2-7; unclear D gene. This CDR3 has 14 amino acids. V shed 2 bases and J shed 3 bases, with 11 bases lying between them. Germline CDR1 SEHNR, CDR2 FQNEAQ (reference sequence). This chain's CDR3 is CASSLSTSYYEQYF. CDR3 coding DNA: TGTGCCAGCAGCTTATCGACCTCGTACTACGAGCAGTACTTC.

This clonotype has more than one count but fewer than ten. The CDR3 region has the DNA TGTGCCAGCTCATCAGGGCAACTAGCGGACCAGACCCAGTACTTC. Translated: CASSSGQLADQTQYF. The V gene is TRBV18, the J gene TRBJ2-5; 8 bases match TRBD2. Germline loops: CDR1 KGHSH, CDR2 LQKENI. V was clipped by 5 bases and J by 6 bases; unmatched bases: 11. The CDR3 has 15 residues.

The chain recombines TRBV5-1 with TRBJ2-1; D unclear. The CDR3 covers 13 residues. Germline CDR1 SGHRS, CDR2 YFSETQ. With 3 bases removed from V and 6 bases from J, the gap between germline ends came to 10 bases. Here the CDR3 DNA reads TGCGCCAGCAGCTCCGATATCCGCAATGAGCAGTTCTTC. Translated, it gives CASSSDIRNEQFF.

This clonotype was seen a handful of times. The chain employs TRBV20-1 and TRBJ1-3; TRBD1 matches 8 bases. Unmatched junction bases numbered 8, after V lost 4 bases and J lost 9 bases. CDR3 length: 13 amino acids. Germline V gene data show CDR1 as DFQATT and CDR2 as SNEGSKA (reference sequence). CDR3 nucleotide sequence: TGCAGTGCTAATGACAGGGGCCTTACCACCATATATTTT. This gives the protein CSANDRGLTTIYF.

This clonotype was counted a single time. The chain carries TRBV12-3 or TRBV12-4 and TRBJ1-4; D gene unclear. This CDR3 comprises 14 residues. V lost 7 bases and J 0 bases, leaving 9 bases between the germline ends. The CDR3 DNA reads TGTGCCAGCAAGCGGGGTCCAACTAATGAAAAACTGTTTTTT. Translation: CASKRGPTNEKLFF.

Comment on this clonotype: A read error may produce the germline difference seen at one junction end. This sequence joins TRBV5-1 and TRBJ2-6, with D tentatively TRBD1 (5 bases). Per germline, CDR1 SGHRS and CDR2 YFSETQ. CDR3 length equals 15 residues. CDR3 sequence: CASSIYNSGANVLIF. The CDR3 DNA sequence: TGCGCCAGCAGCATCTACAACTCTGGGGCCAACGTCCTGATTTTC.

The rearrangement links TRBV20-1 to TRBJ2-1, with 9 nucleotides matching TRBD2. Germline trimming cut 1 base from V and 1 base from J; bases unmatched to any gene: 5. The V gene's germline CDR1 is DFQATT and CDR2 SNEGSKA (reference sequence). The CDR3 runs to 16 residues. DNA for the CDR3: TGCAGTGCTAGAGTCCTAGCGGGATATTCCTACAATGAGCAGTTCTTC. Amino acids: CSARVLAGYSYNEQFF.

J is TRBJ2-5 and V is TRBV11-3; 8 nucleotides agree with TRBD2. The CDR3 has 15 amino acids. Looked up from germline, CDR1 is SGHNT and CDR2 is YENEEA. Trimming at V came to 3 bases and at J to 9 bases, leaving 12 bases not matched to a gene. The CDR3 region is CASSLDSGTQEAQYF. The CDR3 nucleotides read TGTGCCAGCAGCTTGGATAGCGGGACCCAGGAGGCCCAGTACTTC.

This clonotype has a handful of counts. The chain couples TRBV7-9 to TRBJ1-2, with 7 bases identical to TRBD1. Germline CDR1 SEHNR, CDR2 FQNEAQ (reference sequence). CDR3 length: 16 amino acids. The J segment lost 5 bases and the V segment lost 5 bases, leaving 14 bases of the junction unmatched. The CDR3 DNA sequence: TGTGCCAGCAGCATCACGCAGCAGGGGGGCATATATGGCTACACCTTC. Protein: CASSITQQGGIYGYTF.

The sample holds a few counts of this clonotype. V is TRBV20-1 and J is TRBJ2-2, with D perhaps being TRBD1 or TRBD2 (5 bases each). The germline CDR1 and CDR2 sequences are DFQATT and SNEGSKA (reference sequence). Trimming left V 6 bases short and J 0 bases short, with 11 bases between. The CDR3 totals 14 residues. The CDR3 reads CSAKGSTNTGELFF. Written as DNA, the CDR3 is TGCAGTGCCAAGGGGAGCACGAACACCGGGGAGCTGTTTTTT.

This clonotype was recorded a few times. The CDR3 bases are TGCGCCAGCAGCTTGGAGGTGGGGCCAGCCTACGAGCAGTACTTC. Translated, it gives CASSLEVGPAYEQYF. This chain joins TRBV5-1 and TRBJ2-7, with D perhaps matching TRBD1 (5 bases). Trimming took off 0 bases at V and 2 bases at J, with 12 bases between the two ends. This CDR3 has 15 amino acids. Germline lookup yields CDR1 SGHRS and CDR2 YFSETQ.

This clonotype was detected a few times. V is TRBV13 and J is TRBJ2-7; 7 positions match TRBD2. The CDR3 sequence is 14 residues long. Germline V gives CDR1 PRHDT, CDR2 FYEKMQ (reference sequence). Germline trimming cut 2 bases from V and 4 bases from J; bases unmatched to any gene: 5. Here the CDR3 DNA reads TGTGCCAGCAGCTTACCGCGGGAGAGGTACGAGCAGTACTTC. Translating gives CASSLPRERYEQYF.

V and J are TRBV4-2 and TRBJ2-3; 8 nucleotides match TRBD2. The germline CDR1 and CDR2 sequences are LGHNA and YNFKEQ. This CDR3 contains 15 residues. Trimming took 5 bases from V and 4 from J; bases not matched to a gene: 8. The CDR3 here is CASSRRGGRSDTQYF. The CDR3, as DNA: TGTGCCAGCAGCAGACGGGGGGGCCGGTCAGATACGCAGTATTTT.